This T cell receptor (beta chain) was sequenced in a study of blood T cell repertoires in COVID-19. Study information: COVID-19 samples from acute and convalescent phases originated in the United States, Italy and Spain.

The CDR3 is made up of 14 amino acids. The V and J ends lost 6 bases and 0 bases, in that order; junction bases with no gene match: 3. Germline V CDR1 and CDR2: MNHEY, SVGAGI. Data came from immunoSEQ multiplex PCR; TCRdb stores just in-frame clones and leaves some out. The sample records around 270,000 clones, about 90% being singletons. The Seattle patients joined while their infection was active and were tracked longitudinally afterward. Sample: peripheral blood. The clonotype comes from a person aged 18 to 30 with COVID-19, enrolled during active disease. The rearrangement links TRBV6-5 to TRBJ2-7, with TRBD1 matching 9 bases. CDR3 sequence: CASRSTGGSYEQYF. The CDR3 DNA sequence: TGTGCCAGCAGATCGACAGGGGGCTCCTACGAGCAGTACTTC.